Listed here are 6 T cell receptor beta chains from one sample, sequenced in a study of a mutant IDH1 vaccine in newly diagnosed glioma. These TCRs' antigens remain unknown. Assay: immunoSEQ multiplex PCR; the TCRdb copy retains only in-frame clones and omits some. The table lists roughly 51,000 clones, approximately 82% of them singletons. Time point indicated: week 5, during vaccination. One vaccine dose held 300 ug of mutant IDH1 20-mer peptide and came with topical imiquimod. The sample here was PBMCs, taken from a glioma patient whose treatment included an IDH1 peptide vaccine. These TCRs come from a woman aged 18-30 years with glioma. Some clones in this sample may be carry-over from other donors' samples.

The chain is built from TRBV30 and TRBJ1-5, with a possible D match to TRBD1 (5 bases). This CDR3 is 17 amino acids long. Germline assignment: CDR1 GTSNPN and CDR2 SVGIG (reference sequence). V lost 2 bases to trimming and J lost 0 bases, with 17 bases between them. CDR3 region: CAWSPICPGISNQPQHF. CDR3 sequence (DNA): TGTGCCTGGAGTCCCATTTGCCCAGGGATTAGCAATCAGCCCCAGCATTTT.

This chain uses TRBV6-5 with TRBJ2-7, with TRBD2 identical over 8 bases. Looked up from germline, CDR1 is MNHEY and CDR2 is SVGAGI. With V trimmed by 4 bases and J by 7 bases, 12 bases remained unmatched. The CDR3 covers 15 residues. CDR3 DNA: TGTGCCAGCAGTTCACTCATGGTAGCGGGACTGGAGCAGTACTTC. Its translation: CASSSLMVAGLEQYF.

This clone was seen only a few times. The chain uses TRBV6-1 and TRBJ2-4; 8 bases agree with TRBD2. The CDR3 runs to 14 residues. With V trimmed by 5 bases and J by 7 bases, 7 bases remained unmatched. Germline V gene sequence: CDR1 MNHNS, CDR2 SASEGT. The CDR3 coding sequence is TGTGCCAGCAGTAACCTCGGGAGGGGCAACATTCAGTACTTC. Protein sequence: CASSNLGRGNIQYF.

This chain joins TRBV5-1 and TRBJ1-2; D possibly corresponds to TRBD1 (6 bases). This CDR3 is built from 14 residues. Trimming removed 4 bases from V and 0 bases from J, with 10 bases in between. Germline V gene data show CDR1 as SGHRS and CDR2 as YFSETQ. In DNA, the CDR3 is TGCGCCAGCAGCCCGGACAGTTCTAACTATGGCTACACCTTC. Its protein is CASSPDSSNYGYTF.

This clone came up once. V usage is TRBV29-1 and J usage is TRBJ2-7; D remains ambiguous. Trimming took off 1 base at V and 6 bases at J, with 13 bases between the two ends. This CDR3 has 13 amino acids. Germline V CDR1 and CDR2: SQVTM, ANQGSEA. CDR3 residues: CSVEGRVGGEQYF. Written as DNA, the CDR3 is TGCAGCGTTGAAGGTCGGGTAGGTGGCGAGCAGTACTTC.

The chain has TRBV9 and TRBJ1-2; 7 bases align to TRBD1. Trimming cost V 4 bases and J 4 bases; bases outside gene matches: 10. The CDR3 is 15 residues long. The germline V gene has CDR1 SGDLS and CDR2 YYNGEE. The CDR3 DNA sequence: TGTGCCAGCAGCCCCCCGACAGGGTTTAGCTATGGCTACACCTTC. This encodes CASSPPTGFSYGYTF.